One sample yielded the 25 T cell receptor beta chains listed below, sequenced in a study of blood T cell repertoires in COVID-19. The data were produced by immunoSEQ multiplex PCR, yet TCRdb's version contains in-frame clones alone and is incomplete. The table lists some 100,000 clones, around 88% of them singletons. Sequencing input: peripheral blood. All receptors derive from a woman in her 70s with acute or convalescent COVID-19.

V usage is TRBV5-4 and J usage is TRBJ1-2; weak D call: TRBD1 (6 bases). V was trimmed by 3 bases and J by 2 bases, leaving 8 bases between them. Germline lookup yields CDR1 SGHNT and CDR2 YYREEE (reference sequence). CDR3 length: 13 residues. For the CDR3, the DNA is TGTGCCAGCAGCTCCAGGGGCAACTATGGCTACACCTTC. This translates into CASSSRGNYGYTF.

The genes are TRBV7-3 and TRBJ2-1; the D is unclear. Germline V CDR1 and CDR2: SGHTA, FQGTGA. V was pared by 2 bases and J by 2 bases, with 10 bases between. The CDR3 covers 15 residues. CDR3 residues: CASSLSLSAYNEQFF. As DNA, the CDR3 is TGTGCCAGCAGCTTATCCCTATCTGCCTACAATGAGCAGTTCTTC.

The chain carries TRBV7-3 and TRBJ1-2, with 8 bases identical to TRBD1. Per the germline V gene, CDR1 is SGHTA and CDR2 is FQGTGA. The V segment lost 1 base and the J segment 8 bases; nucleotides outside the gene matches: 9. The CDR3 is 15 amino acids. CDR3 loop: CASSLSPDRGEGYTF. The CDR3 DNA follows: TGTGCCAGCAGCTTAAGCCCTGACAGGGGCGAAGGCTACACCTTC.

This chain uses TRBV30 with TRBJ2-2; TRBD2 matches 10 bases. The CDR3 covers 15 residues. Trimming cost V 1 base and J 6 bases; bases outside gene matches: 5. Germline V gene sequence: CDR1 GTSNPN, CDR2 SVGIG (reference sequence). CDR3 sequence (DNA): TGTGCCTGGAGTGGCCTAGCGGGAGTTTCCGGGGAGCTGTTTTTT. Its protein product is CAWSGLAGVSGELFF.

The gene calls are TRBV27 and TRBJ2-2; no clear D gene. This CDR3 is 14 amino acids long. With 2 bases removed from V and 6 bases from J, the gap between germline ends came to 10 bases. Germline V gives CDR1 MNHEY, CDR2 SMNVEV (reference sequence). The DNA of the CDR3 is TGTGCCAGCAGTTTAGTTCCGACTCCCGGGGAGCTGTTTTTT. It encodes CASSLVPTPGELFF.

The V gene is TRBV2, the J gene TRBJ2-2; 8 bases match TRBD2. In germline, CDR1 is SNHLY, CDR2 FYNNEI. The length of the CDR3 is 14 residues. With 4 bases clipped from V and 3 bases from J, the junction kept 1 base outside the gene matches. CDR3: CASSAGGDTGELFF. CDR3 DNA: TGTGCCAGCAGTGCCGGGGGGGACACCGGGGAGCTGTTTTTT.

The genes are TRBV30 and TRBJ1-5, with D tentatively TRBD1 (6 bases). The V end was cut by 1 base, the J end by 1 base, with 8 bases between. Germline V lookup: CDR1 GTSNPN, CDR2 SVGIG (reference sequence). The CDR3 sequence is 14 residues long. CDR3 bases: TGTGCCTGGAGTGAGGGGGACAGCAATCAGCCCCAGCATTTT. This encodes CAWSEGDSNQPQHF. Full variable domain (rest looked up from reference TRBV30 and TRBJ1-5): SQTIHQWPATLVQPVGSPLSLECTVEGTSNPNLYWYRQAAGRGLQLLFYSVGIGQISSEVPQNLSASRPQDRQFILSSKKLLLSDSGFYLCAWSEGDSNQPQHFGDGTRLSIL.

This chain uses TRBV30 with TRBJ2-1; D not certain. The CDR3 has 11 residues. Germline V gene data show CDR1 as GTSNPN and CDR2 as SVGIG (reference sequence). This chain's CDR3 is CASSSYNEQFF. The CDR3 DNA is TGTGCTTCTAGCTCCTACAATGAGCAGTTCTTC.

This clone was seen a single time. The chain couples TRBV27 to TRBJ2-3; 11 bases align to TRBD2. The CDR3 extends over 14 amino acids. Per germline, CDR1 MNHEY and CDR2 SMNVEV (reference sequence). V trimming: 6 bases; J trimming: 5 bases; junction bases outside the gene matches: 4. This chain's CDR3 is CASRLAGVVDTQYF. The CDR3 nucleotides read TGTGCCAGCAGACTAGCGGGGGTGGTAGATACGCAGTATTTT.

The CDR3: CAWRWGGSYNEKLFF. In DNA form, the CDR3 reads TGTGCCTGGCGCTGGGGGGGCAGCTATAATGAAAAACTGTTTTTT. The rearrangement joins TRBV30 to TRBJ1-4, with D possibly TRBD1 on 6 matching bases. CDR1 is GTSNPN, CDR2 SVGIG, per germline (reference sequence). V was shortened by 5 bases and J by 4 bases, with 17 bases between the two germline ends. This CDR3 spans 15 amino acids.

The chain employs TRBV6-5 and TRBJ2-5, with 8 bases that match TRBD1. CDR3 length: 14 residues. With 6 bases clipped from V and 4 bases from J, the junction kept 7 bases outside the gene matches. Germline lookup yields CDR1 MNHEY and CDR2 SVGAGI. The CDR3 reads CASSPDRARETQYF. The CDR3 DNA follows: TGTGCCAGCAGCCCGGACAGGGCACGAGAGACCCAGTACTTC.

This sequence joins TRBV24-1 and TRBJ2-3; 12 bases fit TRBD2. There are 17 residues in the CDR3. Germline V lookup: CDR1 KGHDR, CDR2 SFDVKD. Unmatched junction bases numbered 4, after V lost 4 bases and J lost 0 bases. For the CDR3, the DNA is TGTGCCACCAGTGACACTCTAGCGGGGGGGAGCACAGATACGCAGTATTTT. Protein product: CATSDTLAGGSTDTQYF.

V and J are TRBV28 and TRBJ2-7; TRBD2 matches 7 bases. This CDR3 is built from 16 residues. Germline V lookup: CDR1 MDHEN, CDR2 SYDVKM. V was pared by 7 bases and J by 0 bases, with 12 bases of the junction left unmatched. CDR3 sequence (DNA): TGTGCCAGCACTCTTGGTGCGGGAGAGCTCTCCTACGAGCAGTACTTC. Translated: CASTLGAGELSYEQYF. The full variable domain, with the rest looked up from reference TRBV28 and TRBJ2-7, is DVKVTQSSRYLVKRTGEKVFLECVQDMDHENMFWYRQDPGLGLRLIYFSYDVKMKEKGDIPEGYSVSREKKERFSLILESASTNQTSMYLCASTLGAGELSYEQYFGPGTRLTVT.

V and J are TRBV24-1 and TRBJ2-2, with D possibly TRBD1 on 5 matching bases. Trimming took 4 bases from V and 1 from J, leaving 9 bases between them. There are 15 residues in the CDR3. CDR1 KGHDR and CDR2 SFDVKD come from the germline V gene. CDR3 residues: CATSEAGQNTGELFF. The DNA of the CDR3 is TGTGCCACCAGTGAGGCCGGACAGAACACCGGGGAGCTGTTTTTT.

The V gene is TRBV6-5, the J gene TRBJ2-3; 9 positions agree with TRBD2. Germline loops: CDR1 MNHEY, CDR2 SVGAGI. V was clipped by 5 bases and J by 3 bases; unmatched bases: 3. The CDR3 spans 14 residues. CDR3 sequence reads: CASSPTSGTDTQYF. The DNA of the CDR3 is TGTGCCAGCAGTCCGACTAGCGGAACAGATACGCAGTATTTT.

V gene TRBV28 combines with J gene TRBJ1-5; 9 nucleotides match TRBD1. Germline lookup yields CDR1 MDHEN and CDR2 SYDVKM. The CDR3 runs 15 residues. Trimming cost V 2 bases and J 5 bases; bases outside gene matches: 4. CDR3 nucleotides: TGTGCCAGCAGTTTAACGGGGACAGGGTATCAGCCCCAGCATTTT. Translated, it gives CASSLTGTGYQPQHF. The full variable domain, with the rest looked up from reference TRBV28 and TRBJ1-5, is DVKVTQSSRYLVKRTGEKVFLECVQDMDHENMFWYRQDPGLGLRLIYFSYDVKMKEKGDIPEGYSVSREKKERFSLILESASTNQTSMYLCASSLTGTGYQPQHFGDGTRLSIL.

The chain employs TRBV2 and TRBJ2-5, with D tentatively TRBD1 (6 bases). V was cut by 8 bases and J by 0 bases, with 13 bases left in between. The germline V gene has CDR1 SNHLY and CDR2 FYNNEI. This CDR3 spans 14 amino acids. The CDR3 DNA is TGTGCCAGCGGGGGCCACCAGTACCAAGAGACCCAGTACTTC. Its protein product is CASGGHQYQETQYF. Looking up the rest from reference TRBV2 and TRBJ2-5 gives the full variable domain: EPEVTQTPSHQVTQMGQEVILRCVPISNHLYFYWYRQILGQKVEFLVSFYNNEISEKSEIFDDQFSVERPDGSNFTLKIRSTKLEDSAMYFCASGGHQYQETQYFGPGTRLLVL.

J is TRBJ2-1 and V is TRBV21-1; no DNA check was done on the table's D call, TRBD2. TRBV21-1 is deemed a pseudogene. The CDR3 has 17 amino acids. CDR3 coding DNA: TGTGCCAGCAGCAAAGCGCGGAGTAGCGGGACCTACAATGAGCAGTTCTTC. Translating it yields CASSKARSSGTYNEQFF.

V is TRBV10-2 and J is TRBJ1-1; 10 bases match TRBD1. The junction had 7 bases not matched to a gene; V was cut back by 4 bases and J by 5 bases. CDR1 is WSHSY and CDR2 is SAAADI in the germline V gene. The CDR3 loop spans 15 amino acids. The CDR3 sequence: CASSAGQGYGTEAFF. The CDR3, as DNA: TGCGCCAGCAGTGCGGGACAGGGGTATGGTACTGAAGCTTTCTTT.

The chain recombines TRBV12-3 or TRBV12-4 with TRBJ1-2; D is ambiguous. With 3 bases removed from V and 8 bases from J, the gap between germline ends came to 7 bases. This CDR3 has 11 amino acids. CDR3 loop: CASSFTDGYTF. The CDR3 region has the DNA TGTGCCAGCAGTTTTACAGACGGCTACACCTTC.

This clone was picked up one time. The DNA of the CDR3 is TGTGCCAGCACCCTAGCGCCGGAAGCTTTCTTT. This gives the protein CASTLAPEAFF. The chain has TRBV12-3 or TRBV12-4 and TRBJ1-1; D not resolved. CDR3 size: 11 residues. Trimming removed 7 bases from V and 8 bases from J, with 11 bases in between.

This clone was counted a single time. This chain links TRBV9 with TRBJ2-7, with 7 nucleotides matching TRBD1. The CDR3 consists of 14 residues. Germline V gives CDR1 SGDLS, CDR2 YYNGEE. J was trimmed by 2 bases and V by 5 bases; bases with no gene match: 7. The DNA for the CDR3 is TGTGCCAGCAGTAAGGGACAGCAAGCCTACGAGCAGTACTTC. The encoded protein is CASSKGQQAYEQYF.

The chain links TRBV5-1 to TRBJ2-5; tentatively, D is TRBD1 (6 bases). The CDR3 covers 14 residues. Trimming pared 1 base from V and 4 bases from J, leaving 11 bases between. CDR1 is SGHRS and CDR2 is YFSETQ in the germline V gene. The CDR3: CASSLYRASETQYF. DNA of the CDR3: TGCGCCAGCAGCTTGTACAGGGCGTCAGAGACCCAGTACTTC.

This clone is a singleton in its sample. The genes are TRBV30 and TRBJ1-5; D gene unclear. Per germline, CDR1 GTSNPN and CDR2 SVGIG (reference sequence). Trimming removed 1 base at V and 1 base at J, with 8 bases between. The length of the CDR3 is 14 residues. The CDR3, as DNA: TGTGCCTGGAGTGGAGGGCTCAGCAATCAGCCCCAGCATTTT. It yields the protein CAWSGGLSNQPQHF.

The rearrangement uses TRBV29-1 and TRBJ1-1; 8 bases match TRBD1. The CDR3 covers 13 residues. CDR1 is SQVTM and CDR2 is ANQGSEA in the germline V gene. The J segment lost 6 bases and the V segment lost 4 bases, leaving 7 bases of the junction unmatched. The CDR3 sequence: CSVAVQGVSEAFF. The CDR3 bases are TGCAGCGTTGCCGTACAGGGGGTTTCTGAAGCTTTCTTT.